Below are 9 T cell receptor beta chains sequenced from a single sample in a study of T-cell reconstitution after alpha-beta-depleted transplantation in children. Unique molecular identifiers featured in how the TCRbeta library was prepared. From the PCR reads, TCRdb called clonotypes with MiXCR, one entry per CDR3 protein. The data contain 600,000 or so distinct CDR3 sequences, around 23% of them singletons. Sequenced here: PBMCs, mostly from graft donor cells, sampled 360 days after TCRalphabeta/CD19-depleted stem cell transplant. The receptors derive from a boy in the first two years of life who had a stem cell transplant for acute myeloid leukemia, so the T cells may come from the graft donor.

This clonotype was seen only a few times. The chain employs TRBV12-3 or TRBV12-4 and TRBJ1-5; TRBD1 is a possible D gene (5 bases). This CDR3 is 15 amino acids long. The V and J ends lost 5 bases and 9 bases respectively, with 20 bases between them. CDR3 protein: CASSPGRQMVGPQHF. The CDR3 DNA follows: TGTGCCAGCAGTCCGGGACGGCAAATGGTAGGGCCCCAGCATTTT.

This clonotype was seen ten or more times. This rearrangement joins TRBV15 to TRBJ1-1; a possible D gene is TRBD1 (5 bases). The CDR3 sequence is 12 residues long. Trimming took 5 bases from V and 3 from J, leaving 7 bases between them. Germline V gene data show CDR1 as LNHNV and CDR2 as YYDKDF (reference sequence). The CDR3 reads CATSRGDTEAFF. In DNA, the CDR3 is TGTGCCACCAGCCGGGGGGACACTGAAGCTTTCTTT. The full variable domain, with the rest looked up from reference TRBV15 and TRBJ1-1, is DAMVIQNPRYQVTQFGKPVTLSCSQTLNHNVMYWYQQKSSQAPKLLFHYYDKDFNNEADTPDNFQSRRPNTSFCFLDIRSPGLGDTAMYLCATSRGDTEAFFGQGTRLTVV.

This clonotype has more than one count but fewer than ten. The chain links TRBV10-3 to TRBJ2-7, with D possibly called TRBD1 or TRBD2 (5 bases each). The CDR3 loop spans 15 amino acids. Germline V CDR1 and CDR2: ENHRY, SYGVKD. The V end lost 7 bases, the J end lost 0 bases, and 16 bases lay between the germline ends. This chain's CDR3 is CAINPGTLYSYEQYF. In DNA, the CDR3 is TGTGCCATCAATCCCGGGACCCTTTACTCCTACGAGCAGTACTTC.

CDR3 sequence: CASSLIRTSRQETQYF. DNA of the CDR3: TGTGCCAGCAGCTTGATTAGGACTAGCAGACAAGAGACCCAGTACTTC. This chain connects TRBV7-2 to TRBJ2-5; 8 nucleotides align to TRBD2. V gave up 3 bases and J gave up 2 bases; unmatched junction bases: 8. Germline loops: CDR1 SGHTA, CDR2 FQGNSA. The CDR3 loop spans 16 amino acids.

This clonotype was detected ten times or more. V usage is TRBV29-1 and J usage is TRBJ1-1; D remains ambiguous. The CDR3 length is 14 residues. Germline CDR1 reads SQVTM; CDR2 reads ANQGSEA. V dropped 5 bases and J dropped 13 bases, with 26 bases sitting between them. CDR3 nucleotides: TGCAGCGTTAAACCCCTAGGGCCACCCAATGAGGGTTTCTTT. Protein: CSVKPLGPPNEGFF.

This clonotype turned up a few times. CDR3 region: CASSLERYTEAFF. In nucleotides, the CDR3 is TGTGCCAGCAGCTTAGAAAGATACACTGAAGCTTTCTTT. V gene TRBV7-2 combines with J gene TRBJ1-1; D not resolved. Trimming cost V 1 base and J 3 bases, with 6 bases left between them. This CDR3 spans 13 amino acids. Germline loops: CDR1 SGHTA, CDR2 FQGNSA.

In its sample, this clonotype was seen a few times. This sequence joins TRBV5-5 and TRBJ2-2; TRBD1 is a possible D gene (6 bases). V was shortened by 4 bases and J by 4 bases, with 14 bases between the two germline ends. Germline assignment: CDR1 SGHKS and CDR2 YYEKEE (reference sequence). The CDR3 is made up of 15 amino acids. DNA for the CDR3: TGTGCCAGCAGCACTGACAGGAGCCTCACCGGGGAGCTGTTTTTT. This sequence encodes CASSTDRSLTGELFF.

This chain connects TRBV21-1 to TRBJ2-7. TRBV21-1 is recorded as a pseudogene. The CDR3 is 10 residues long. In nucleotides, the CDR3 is TGTGCCATCCTCTGGCACGAGCAGTACTTC. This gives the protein CAILWHEQYF.

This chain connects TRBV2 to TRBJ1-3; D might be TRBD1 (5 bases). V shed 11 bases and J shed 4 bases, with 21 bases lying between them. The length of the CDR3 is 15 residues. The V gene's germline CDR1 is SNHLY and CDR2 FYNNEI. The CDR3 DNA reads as TGTGCCTGCTGGCTTGGACAAGATATGGGAAACACCATATATTTT. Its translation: CACWLGQDMGNTIYF.